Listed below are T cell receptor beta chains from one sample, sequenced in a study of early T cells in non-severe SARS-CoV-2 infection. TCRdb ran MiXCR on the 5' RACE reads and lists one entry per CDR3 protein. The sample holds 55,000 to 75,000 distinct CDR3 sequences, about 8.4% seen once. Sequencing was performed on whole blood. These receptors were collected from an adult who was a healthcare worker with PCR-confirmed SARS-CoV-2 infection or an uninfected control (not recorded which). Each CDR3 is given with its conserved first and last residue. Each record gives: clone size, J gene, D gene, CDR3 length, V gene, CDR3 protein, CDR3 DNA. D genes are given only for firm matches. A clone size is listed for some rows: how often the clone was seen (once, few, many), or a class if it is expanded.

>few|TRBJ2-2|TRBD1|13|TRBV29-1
CSAHSQGAGELFF
TGCAGCGCCCACTCGCAGGGGGCCGGGGAGCTGTTTTTT
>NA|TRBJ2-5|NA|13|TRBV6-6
CASSRGGQETQYF
TGTGCCAGCAGCCGAGGGGGTCAAGAGACCCAGTACTTC
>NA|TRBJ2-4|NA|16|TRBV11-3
CASSLGGASTKNIQYF
TGTGCCAGCAGCTTAGGAGGCGCGAGCACCAAAAACATTCAGTACTTC
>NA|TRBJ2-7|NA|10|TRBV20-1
CSAGTYEQYF
TGCAGTGCTGGGACCTACGAGCAGTACTTC
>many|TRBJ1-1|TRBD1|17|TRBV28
CASSLVGYRGRDTEAFF
TGTGCCAGCAGTTTAGTGGGGTACAGGGGGCGAGACACTGAAGCTTTCTTT
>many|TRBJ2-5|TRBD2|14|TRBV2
CASNIAGGQETQYF
TGTGCCAGCAATATAGCGGGGGGGCAAGAGACCCAGTACTTC
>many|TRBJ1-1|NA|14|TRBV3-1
CASSQDMQLRAAFF
TGTGCCAGCAGCCAAGATATGCAGCTCCGAGCAGCTTTCTTT
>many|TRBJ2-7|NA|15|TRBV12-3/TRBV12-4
CASSPTERLSYEQYF
TGTGCCAGCAGCCCTACCGAGCGGCTCTCCTACGAGCAGTACTTC
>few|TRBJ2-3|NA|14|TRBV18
CASSPRAGADTQYF
TGTGCCAGCTCACCACGGGCCGGAGCAGATACGCAGTATTTT
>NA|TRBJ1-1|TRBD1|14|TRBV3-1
CASSERTGGTEAFF
TGTGCCAGCAGCGAACGGACAGGGGGGACTGAAGCTTTCTTT
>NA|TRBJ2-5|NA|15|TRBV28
CASSFPREGGETQYF
TGTGCCAGCAGTTTCCCCAGGGAGGGGGGAGAGACCCAGTACTTC
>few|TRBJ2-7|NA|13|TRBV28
CASSPRDSYEQYF
TGTGCCAGCAGCCCAAGGGACTCCTACGAGCAGTACTTC
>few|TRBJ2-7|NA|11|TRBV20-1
CSAKGPGEQYF
TGCAGTGCTAAGGGGCCGGGGGAGCAGTACTTC
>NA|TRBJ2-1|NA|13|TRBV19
CASNHAPYNEQFF
TGTGCCTCAAATCATGCCCCCTACAATGAGCAGTTCTTC
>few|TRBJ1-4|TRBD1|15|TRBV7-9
CASSLEGTGGEKLFF
TGTGCCAGCAGCTTAGAAGGGACAGGGGGAGAAAAACTGTTTTTT
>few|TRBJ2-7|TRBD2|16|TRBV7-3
CASSPGRGRGEYEQYF
TGTGCCAGCAGCCCTGGTCGCGGGAGAGGGGAATACGAGCAGTACTTC
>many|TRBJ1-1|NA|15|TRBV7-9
CASSLGAIGDTEAFF
TGTGCCAGCAGCTTAGGCGCAATTGGGGACACTGAAGCTTTCTTT
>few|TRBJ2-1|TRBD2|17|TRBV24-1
CATSDLPTSGSKDEQFF
TGTGCCACCAGTGATTTGCCGACTAGCGGGAGTAAAGATGAGCAGTTCTTC
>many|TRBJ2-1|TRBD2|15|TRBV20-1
CSARPASGRKYEQFF
TGCAGTGCCAGGCCGGCTAGCGGAAGGAAGTATGAGCAGTTCTTC
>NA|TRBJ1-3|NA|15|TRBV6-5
CASKLNRDSGNTIYF
TGTGCCAGCAAACTTAACAGGGACTCTGGAAACACCATATATTTT
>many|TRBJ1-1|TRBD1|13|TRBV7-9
CASSSQGASEAFF
TGTGCCAGCAGCTCACAGGGGGCATCTGAAGCTTTCTTT
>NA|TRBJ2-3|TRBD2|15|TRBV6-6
CASNTGLAGGDTQYF
TGTGCCAGCAATACGGGACTAGCGGGAGGAGATACGCAGTATTTT
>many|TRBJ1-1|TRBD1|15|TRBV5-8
CASSFEGQGRTEAFF
TGTGCCAGCAGCTTTGAGGGACAGGGAAGGACTGAAGCTTTCTTT
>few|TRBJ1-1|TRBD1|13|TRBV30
CAWGTGMNTEAFF
TGTGCCTGGGGGACAGGAATGAACACTGAAGCTTTCTTT
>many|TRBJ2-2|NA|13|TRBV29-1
CSVERQRPGELFF
TGCAGCGTTGAGAGACAGAGACCCGGGGAGCTGTTTTTT
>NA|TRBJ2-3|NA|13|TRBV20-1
CSAREGVGDTQYF
TGCAGTGCTAGGGAGGGTGTCGGGGATACGCAGTATTTT
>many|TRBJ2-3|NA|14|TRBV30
CAWSQPGRTDTQYF
TGTGCCTGGAGTCAACCGGGGCGCACAGATACGCAGTATTTT
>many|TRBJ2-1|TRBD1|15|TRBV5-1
CASSLLGTGFDEQFF
TGCGCCAGCAGCCTCCTAGGGACAGGGTTTGATGAGCAGTTCTTC
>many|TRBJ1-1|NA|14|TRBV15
CATSPIAGNTEAFF
TGTGCCACCAGTCCGATCGCCGGGAACACTGAAGCTTTCTTT
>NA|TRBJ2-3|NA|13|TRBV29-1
CSVSRGSADTQYF
TGCAGCGTCTCCCGGGGGAGTGCAGATACGCAGTATTTT
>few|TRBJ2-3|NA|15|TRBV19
CASSIGHRPADTQYF
TGTGCCAGTAGTATAGGACACCGTCCCGCAGATACGCAGTATTTT
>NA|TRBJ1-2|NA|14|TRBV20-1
CSARDKSKSYGYTF
TGCAGTGCTAGAGATAAATCTAAATCCTATGGCTACACCTTC
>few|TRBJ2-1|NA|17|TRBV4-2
CASSHQSGFRGDNEQFF
TGTGCCAGCAGCCACCAAAGCGGATTCAGGGGAGACAATGAGCAGTTCTTC
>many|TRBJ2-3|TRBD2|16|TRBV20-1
CSAETGTSGVVDTQYF
TGCAGTGCTGAAACCGGGACTAGCGGGGTAGTAGATACGCAGTATTTT
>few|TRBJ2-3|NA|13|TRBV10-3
CATGGPPTDTQYF
TGTGCCACCGGGGGACCGCCCACAGATACGCAGTATTTT
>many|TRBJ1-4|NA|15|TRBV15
CATKDSHNAAEKLFF
TGTGCGACCAAAGACAGCCACAATGCGGCTGAAAAACTGTTTTTT
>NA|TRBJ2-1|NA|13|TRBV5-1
CASSYSVEGEQFF
TGCGCCAGCAGCTATTCGGTGGAAGGGGAGCAGTTCTTC
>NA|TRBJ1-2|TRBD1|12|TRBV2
CASGDRGFGYTF
TGTGCCAGCGGGGACAGGGGCTTCGGCTACACCTTC
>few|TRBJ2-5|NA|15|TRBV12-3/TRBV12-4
CASSPFGQVQETQYF
TGTGCCAGCAGCCCTTTTGGACAAGTACAAGAGACCCAGTACTTC
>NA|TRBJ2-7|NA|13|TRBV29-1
CSVAGYPLYEQYF
TGCAGCGTGGCAGGGTACCCCCTCTACGAGCAGTACTTC